This is a list of T cell receptor beta chains from one sample in a study of T cells after somatic rescue of genetic block. The data were produced by immunoSEQ multiplex PCR, yet TCRdb's version contains in-frame clones alone and is incomplete. The data contain 70,000 to 85,000 clones, under 95% of them singletons. Sequencing was done on a sample of peripheral blood mononuclear cells (PBMCs). Receptor source: a man aged 25 to 40. The conserved cysteine and the conserved F or W are not part of the CDR3 here.

v_gene: TRBV19
len: 14
CDR3aa: ASSTAPDRQSYEQY

v_gene: TRBV19
len: 10
CDR3aa: ASREGPYEQY

v_gene: TRBV28
len: 11
CDR3aa: ASSPGQGDEQY

v_gene: TRBV21-1
len: 14
CDR3aa: ASRPTHRVANYGYT

v_gene: TRBV19
len: 11
CDR3aa: ASSEQGPDTQY

v_gene: TRBV9
len: 9
CDR3aa: ASSDPGRDT

v_gene: TRBV4-1
len: 16
CDR3aa: ASSQGLAGGVFTDTQY

v_gene: TRBV2
len: 13
CDR3aa: ASSASGGAYETQY

v_gene: TRBV10-3
len: 9
CDR3aa: AISGGDTQY

v_gene: TRBV5-4
len: 12
CDR3aa: ASSLDRVMETQY

v_gene: TRBV27
len: 11
CDR3aa: ASSLSLNYEQY

v_gene: TRBV19
len: 10
CDR3aa: ASSIRNTEAF

v_gene: TRBV27
len: 11
CDR3aa: ASSLLGGREQY

v_gene: TRBV19
len: 11
CDR3aa: ASSWGQGKEAF

v_gene: TRBV7-8
len: 11
CDR3aa: ASSLAPNQPQH

v_gene: TRBV9
len: 12
CDR3aa: ASSVDRGLGGYT

v_gene: TRBV5-6
len: 11
CDR3aa: ASSKEARETQY

v_gene: TRBV19
len: 12
CDR3aa: ASKRDRAHTEAF

v_gene: TRBV7-9
len: 12
CDR3aa: ASSLGSGTLAQY

v_gene: TRBV4-2
len: 16
CDR3aa: ASSQDLKSGRVADTQY

v_gene: TRBV4-1
len: 13
CDR3aa: ASSRPGQLNTEAF

v_gene: TRBV27
len: 12
CDR3aa: ASSLWQSSYGQY

v_gene: TRBV7-9
len: 11
CDR3aa: ASSLGSWETQY

v_gene: TRBV7-6
len: 14
CDR3aa: ASSHRGRATYNEQF

v_gene: TRBV7-9
len: 13
CDR3aa: ASSPRGTGRYEQY

v_gene: TRBV21-1
len: 12
CDR3aa: ASSKGQGNSPLH

v_gene: TRBV4-1
len: 16
CDR3aa: ASSQPGQGKAGANVLT

v_gene: TRBV7-8
len: 15
CDR3aa: ASSQAPSGGPPDTQY

v_gene: TRBV5-8
len: 17
CDR3aa: ASSGPRLAGTERSYEQY

v_gene: TRBV6-1
len: 12
CDR3aa: ASSAQGAGYEQY

v_gene: TRBV7-9
len: 11
CDR3aa: ASSLDGTQPQH

v_gene: TRBV2
len: 13
CDR3aa: ASLLGGSGANVLT

v_gene: TRBV7-6
len: 15
CDR3aa: ASSRYGTGGLIYEQY

v_gene: TRBV2
len: 11
CDR3aa: ATSGVGANVLT

v_gene: TRBV7-9
len: 10
CDR3aa: ASRGRETEAF

v_gene: TRBV7-9
len: 11
CDR3aa: ADSRDRSYEQY

v_gene: TRBV6-1
len: 11
CDR3aa: ASRGTGSYEQY

v_gene: TRBV27
len: 14
CDR3aa: ASSLVTALGNQPQH

v_gene: TRBV5-3
len: 13
CDR3aa: ARSPNTSGTYEQY

v_gene: TRBV4-1
len: 15
CDR3aa: ASSQDWAQLAKNIQY

v_gene: TRBV11-3
len: 9
CDR3aa: ASSLPKPQH

v_gene: TRBV30
len: 12
CDR3aa: AWSVSQLRETQY

v_gene: TRBV5-1
len: 10
CDR3aa: ASSAAFDTQY

v_gene: TRBV2
len: 12
CDR3aa: ASRDWTGYNEQF

v_gene: TRBV5-1
len: 10
CDR3aa: ASSSYTGELF

v_gene: TRBV27
len: 14
CDR3aa: ASSLFGTGVPNEQF

v_gene: TRBV5-1
len: 11
CDR3aa: ASGRAGEDTQY

v_gene: TRBV11-2
len: 13
CDR3aa: ASSLVEGGPYTQY

v_gene: TRBV2
len: 12
CDR3aa: ASIANRGQDEQF

v_gene: TRBV28
len: 12
CDR3aa: ASTNNRSPGEQY

v_gene: TRBV7-8
len: 12
CDR3aa: ASSPLAGTDTQY

v_gene: TRBV7-9
len: 14
CDR3aa: ASSSYTSGATYEQY

v_gene: TRBV5-8
len: 16
CDR3aa: ASSLAAGLAGENYEQY

v_gene: TRBV2
len: 13
CDR3aa: ASRSQGTVTDTQY

v_gene: TRBV30
len: 13
CDR3aa: AWGRVAGMGGELF

v_gene: TRBV5-1
len: 14
CDR3aa: ASSLVGFHRYQPQH

v_gene: TRBV19
len: 13
CDR3aa: ASSAGGGRSYEQY

v_gene: TRBV4-1
len: 15
CDR3aa: ASSQGLAGAEWETQY

v_gene: TRBV6-5
len: 12
CDR3aa: ASSLTGTNYGYT